This TCR beta chain was profiled in a study of CD8 T cells in ankylosing spondylitis. The study, taken as a whole, reports: Both synovial fluid and blood in reactive arthritis had previously been reported to carry some motif variants. A motif in TCR beta, a set of eight highly homologous variants, appeared characteristic of ankylosing spondylitis blood.

Trimming cost V 0 bases and J 0 bases, with 8 bases left between them. CDR3 length: 14 residues. The germline gives CDR1 SQVTM, CDR2 ANQGSEA. Notes on this clonotype: The antigen remains unidentified.

5'-RACE, quantitative and with molecular barcodes, yielded the TCR beta libraries. TCRdb redid the calling of the 5' RACE reads with MiXCR, one entry per CDR3 protein. In the table there are approximately 540,000 distinct CDR3 sequences, more than 9.5% of which are singletons. This TCR was recovered from a male donor with ankylosing spondylitis. V is TRBV29-1 and J is TRBJ1-1; perhaps TRBD1 as D (5 bases). The sequenced material came from blood, either unsorted or a sorted T cell fraction (not recorded which). CDR3 sequence: CSVEEKGLNTEAFF. CDR3 nucleotide sequence: TGCAGCGTTGAAGAAAAGGGGTTGAACACTGAAGCTTTCTTT. The entire variable domain, with the rest obtained from reference TRBV29-1 and TRBJ1-1, is as follows: SAVISQKPSRDICQRGTSLTIQCQVDSQVTMMFWYRQQPGQSLTLIATANQGSEATYESGFVIDKFPISRPNLTFSTLTVSNMSPEDSSIYLCSVEEKGLNTEAFFGQGTRLTVV.